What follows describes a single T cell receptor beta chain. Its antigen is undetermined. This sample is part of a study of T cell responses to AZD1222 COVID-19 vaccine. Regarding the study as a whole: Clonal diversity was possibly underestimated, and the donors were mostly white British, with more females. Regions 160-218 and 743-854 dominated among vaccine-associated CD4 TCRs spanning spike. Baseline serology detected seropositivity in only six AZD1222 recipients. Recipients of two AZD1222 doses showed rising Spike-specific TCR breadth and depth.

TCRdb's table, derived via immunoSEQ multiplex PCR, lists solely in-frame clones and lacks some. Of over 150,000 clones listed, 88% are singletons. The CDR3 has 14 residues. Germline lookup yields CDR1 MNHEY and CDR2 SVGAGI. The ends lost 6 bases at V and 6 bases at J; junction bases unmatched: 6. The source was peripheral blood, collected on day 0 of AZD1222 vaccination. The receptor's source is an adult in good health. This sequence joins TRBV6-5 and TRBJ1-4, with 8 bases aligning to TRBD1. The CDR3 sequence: CASSQDRGHEKLFF. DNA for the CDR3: TGTGCCAGCAGCCAAGACAGGGGCCATGAAAAACTGTTTTTT.